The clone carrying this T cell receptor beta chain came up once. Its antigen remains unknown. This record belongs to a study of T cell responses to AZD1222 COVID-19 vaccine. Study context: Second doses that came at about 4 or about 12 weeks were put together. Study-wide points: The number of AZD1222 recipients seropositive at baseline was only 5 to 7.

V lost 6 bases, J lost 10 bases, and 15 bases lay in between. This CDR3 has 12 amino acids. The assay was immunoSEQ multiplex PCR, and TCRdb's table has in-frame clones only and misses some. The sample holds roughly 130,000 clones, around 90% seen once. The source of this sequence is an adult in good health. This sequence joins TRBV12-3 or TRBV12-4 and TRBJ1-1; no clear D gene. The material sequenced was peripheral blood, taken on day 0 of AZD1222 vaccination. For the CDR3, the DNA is TGTGCCAGCAGCCTCACCAAAGGACGAGCTTTCTTT. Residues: CASSLTKGRAFF.